Listed here is a single T cell receptor beta chain. The source of the sample is a study of blood T cell repertoires in COVID-19. In the study overall: Spain, Italy and the United States supplied samples that represented acute and convalescent COVID-19. In each case, the material was cDNA or gDNA derived from T cells, B-cell-depleted T cells, or PBMCs.

Study processing details: Nucleated cell counts were estimated from reference gene primer amplification. Profiling relied on immunoSEQ multiplex PCR, and the TCRdb table lists in-frame clones only, not all of them. D and trimming come from the DNA, and the V and J calls and clone size come from that table. The sample contains under 300,000 clones, about 93% of which appear only once. The germline CDR1 and CDR2 sequences are SGHDN and FVKESK. This CDR3 is built from 14 residues. V was shortened by 3 bases and J by 8 bases, with 14 bases between the two germline ends. Seattle's cohort entered during active infection and was followed longitudinally.

The chain combines TRBV14 with TRBJ1-3; D is unclear. This TCR derives from a man aged 25-45 years with COVID-19, enrolled during active disease. The sample comprised peripheral blood. The CDR3 protein is CASSQSGSGYTIYF. In DNA form, the CDR3 reads TGTGCCAGCAGCCAGAGTGGAAGCGGGTACACCATATATTTT.